This T cell receptor beta chain was recovered during a study of blood T cell repertoires in COVID-19. V lost 6 bases, J lost 5 bases, and 10 bases stayed unmatched. In germline, CDR1 is KGHDR, CDR2 SFDVKD. The CDR3 consists of 15 residues. The table came from immunoSEQ multiplex PCR; TCRdb's copy has only in-frame clones and leaves some out. Of over 200,000 clones detected, approximately 85% appear once; the ten largest clones hold less than 2.5%. V gene TRBV24-1 combines with J gene TRBJ2-3; TRBD1 matches 7 bases. This TCR was sampled from a woman in her forties or fifties who had recovered from COVID-19. The sequencing sample was made of PBMCs or T cells enriched from blood (not recorded which). CDR3 protein: CATSRGQTAQDTQYF. CDR3 nucleotides: TGTGCCACCAGTCGGGGACAGACAGCACAAGATACGCAGTATTTT.